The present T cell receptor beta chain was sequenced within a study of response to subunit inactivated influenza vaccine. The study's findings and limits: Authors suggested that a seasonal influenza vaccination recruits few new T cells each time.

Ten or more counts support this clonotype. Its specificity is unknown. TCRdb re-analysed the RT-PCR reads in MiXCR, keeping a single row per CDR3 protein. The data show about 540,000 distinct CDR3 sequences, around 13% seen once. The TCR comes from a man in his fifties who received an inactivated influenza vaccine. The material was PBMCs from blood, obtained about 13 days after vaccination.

DNA for the CDR3: TGCAGCGTCGAGGGACTCTCTTGGGGCTACACCTTC. Translated, it gives CSVEGLSWGYTF. This chain links TRBV29-1 with TRBJ1-2; D possibly corresponds to TRBD1 (5 bases). There are 12 residues in the CDR3. Trimming removed 6 bases from V and 8 bases from J, with 16 bases in between. The V gene's germline CDR1 is SQVTM and CDR2 ANQGSEA.